The subject of this entry is one TCR beta chain. Produced via immunoSEQ multiplex PCR; TCRdb's table is partial and in-frame only. The sample has roughly 250,000 clones, 82% seen once. These data originate in a study of blood T cell repertoires in COVID-19. The clonotype originates from a woman aged 55 to 70 with active or convalescent COVID-19. The sample consisted of peripheral blood.

CDR3 coding DNA: TGTGCCAGCAGCTCTGGAGGGAGAAGGGGGACCCAGTACTTC. This translates into CASSSGGRRGTQYF. J is TRBJ2-5 and V is TRBV5-8, with D maybe TRBD2 (6 bases). V was clipped by 3 bases and J by 7 bases, with 16 bases between them. This CDR3 is 14 amino acids long. Germline CDR1 is SGHTS and CDR2 is YDEGEE.